This T cell receptor (beta chain) was recorded in a study of persistence of HIV-infected CD4 T cells. A remark on this clone: Antigen: not known.

The CDR3 runs to 15 residues. Germline CDR1 reads SGHTA; CDR2 reads FQGTGA. With 5 bases clipped from V and 5 bases from J, the junction kept 9 bases outside the gene matches. Overlapping HIV-1 Gag 15-mer peptides at 0.8 to 1 ug per peptide per mL were used. Memory cells lacking CD40L and CD69 with high CD45RO were sorted. Broader study findings: TCR analyses could not target the rare provirus-carrying CMV-responding cells. CMV- and Gag-responding cells had lower TCRbeta richness than CD3/CD28-responding cells.

The immunoSEQ assay was version 4, run in survey mode. The assay was immunoSEQ multiplex PCR, and TCRdb's table has in-frame clones only and misses some. The sample holds about 33,000 clones, about 81% seen once. The sequence was obtained from an adult with HIV. The donor label of this sample is uncertain. Here the sequenced sample was cultured CD4+ T cells from PBMCs, taken from a patient who received antiretroviral therapy. The chain couples TRBV7-3 to TRBJ1-1; 9 bases match TRBD1. CDR3 amino acids: CASSDRDRVGTEAFF. The CDR3 DNA sequence: TGTGCCAGCAGCGACCGGGACAGGGTGGGTACTGAAGCTTTCTTT.